This TCR beta chain stems from a study of shared clonotypes between healthy human individuals. General study results and limits: Among the subsets, naive ones generally showed larger estimated richness than memory ones. When compared with the clonotypes that were shared by all four sorted-subset donors, the non-shared clonotypes turned out to have lower generation probabilities.

Germline CDR1 reads SGHRS; CDR2 reads YFSETQ. Trimming at V came to 3 bases and at J to 2 bases, leaving 6 bases not matched to a gene. The CDR3 contains 15 residues. Replicate PCRs for sorted subsets used around 200 ng DNA; this equaled about 30,000 T cell genomes. Clones were read by immunoSEQ multiplex PCR, and TCRdb kept only the in-frame ones, dropping some. The sample holds 2 million to 2.5 million clones; over 85% are singletons and the top ten take 0.36%. Notes on this clone: Its specificity is unknown.

The sequencing input was naive CD4+ T cells from PBMCs. The subset denotes: CD45RA+ positively selected. The chain carries TRBV5-1 and TRBJ1-1, with 8 bases that match TRBD1. The sequence derives from a man between 18 and 29 years old in good health. Some clones in this sample may be carry-over from other donors' samples. The CDR3 sequence is CASSSADRVNTEAFF. CDR3 nucleotides: TGCGCCAGCAGCTCGGCGGACAGGGTAAACACTGAAGCTTTCTTT.